This T cell receptor beta chain was found in a study of cytomegalovirus exposure and HLA in healthy donors. Overall study findings and caveats: In a later analysis, at a false discovery rate of 0.05, approximately 15,000 TCR beta sequences matched HLA alleles. Being productive about 87% or about 30% of the time was typical of most TCR beta V segments in an earlier analysis. The study labeled around 160 TCR beta chains cytomegalovirus-associated.

With 60 Vbeta and 13 Jbeta primers, the PCR was carried out. TCRdb keeps only in-frame clones here, not all; method: immunoSEQ multiplex PCR. This table has around 80,000 clones, under 65% appearing once. Germline loops: CDR1 SGHTA, CDR2 FQGTGA. The V end was cut by 0 bases, the J end by 3 bases, with 5 bases between. The CDR3 spans 14 residues. Unrecorded immune exposure was likely among donors, who were nominally healthy when sampled. Notes on this clone: No antigen is known for it.

The receptor's source is a male donor in good health and CMV-seropositive. Sequencing was performed on PBMCs. This rearrangement joins TRBV7-3 to TRBJ2-2; a possible D gene is TRBD1 (5 bases). The CDR3 DNA follows: TGTGCCAGCAGCTTAACGGGGCACACCGGGGAGCTGTTTTTT. This codes for CASSLTGHTGELFF.